This paragraph reports one T cell receptor (beta chain). Its target is not known. The sample originates from a study of T cell repertoires in cytomegalovirus infection. This CDR3 contains 17 residues. The V end was cut by 2 bases, the J end by 7 bases, with 21 bases between. Germline CDR1 and CDR2: LGHNA and YSLEER. TCRdb analysed the reads with MiXCR anew, one entry per CDR3 protein. The sample includes a few hundred thousand distinct CDR3 sequences, about 35% of them seen just once. J is TRBJ2-1 and V is TRBV4-3, with D possibly being TRBD1 (6 bases). The receptor was isolated from a human donor in good health (CMV status not recorded). Some clones in this sample may be carry-over from other donors' samples. The source was cultured PBMCs, collected from culture after CMV antigen stimulation. In DNA form, the CDR3 reads TGCGCCAGCAGCCAAACAGGGCTTTTTGGGGGTAGGAATGAGCAGTTCTTC. Its translation: CASSQTGLFGGRNEQFF.